A few counts support the clone carrying this T cell receptor (beta chain). Its antigen is as yet unknown. TCR beta CDR3 sequences were amplified from RNA transcripts. Using the HTBI primer set, a first-round RT-PCR was run on the TCR CDR3. From the multiplex PCR reads, TCRdb called clonotypes with MiXCR, one entry per CDR3 protein. This table has a few hundred thousand distinct CDR3 sequences, around 15% appearing once. Diagnoses rested on clinical symptoms, serum thyroxine and TRAb, thyroid ultrasound and orbital computed tomography. It was over 9.5 ml of fresh peripheral blood that supplied the PBMCs. The ends were cut back, 2 bases at V and 7 bases at J, with 15 bases in the middle. Germline V gives CDR1 DFQATT, CDR2 SNEGSKA (reference sequence). This CDR3 has 13 amino acids. This entry comes from a study of T cells in Graves' hyperthyroidism and ophthalmopathy. Findings and caveats of the study: Ophthalmopathy onset followed model prediction by a median roughly 6.5 months.

Sample: blood. The TCR originated in a woman aged 60-70 years with Graves' ophthalmopathy. The chain links TRBV20-1 to TRBJ2-7; tentative D call: TRBD2 (6 bases). The CDR3 sequence: CSARPWAGREQYF. In nucleotides, the CDR3 is TGCAGTGCTAGACCGTGGGCAGGGAGGGAGCAGTACTTC.